This T cell receptor (beta chain) was retrieved from a study of OX40 agonist ivuxolimab in advanced cancers. On the study more broadly: The patients received agonistic anti-OX40 (CD134) antibody ivuxolimab. Patients receiving dose escalation had hepatocellular carcinoma, melanoma, renal cell or head and neck cancer. Males comprised 70% to 90% of the group, whose mean age was about 61 years (range roughly 20 to 85). Points from the study as a whole: Blood T cells, both CD4+ and CD8+, expanded clonally by week 6 at 0.1 to 3.0 mg/kg.

About this clone itself: Its antigen remains unknown.

There are 15 residues in the CDR3. Germline CDR1 and CDR2: MRHNA and SNTAGT. The V end lost 0 bases, the J end lost 6 bases, and 11 bases lay between the germline ends. The data were produced by immunoSEQ multiplex PCR, yet TCRdb's version contains in-frame clones alone and is incomplete. The sample holds 60,000 or so clones, approximately 86% seen once. The specimen comprised CD4+ or CD8+ T cells sorted from blood, sampled in a trial of the OX40 agonist ivuxolimab. The chain employs TRBV6-4 and TRBJ2-2, with D possibly TRBD2 on 6 matching bases. The receptor was derived from an adult with an advanced solid tumor such as melanoma, head and neck, liver or kidney cancer. CDR3 loop: CASSDSSGEPGELFF. In DNA, the CDR3 is TGTGCCAGCAGTGACTCGTCGGGAGAGCCCGGGGAGCTGTTTTTT.